The T cell receptor (beta chain) under discussion was sequenced for a study of neurological immune-mediated disorders. Study-level results: In HTLV-1-associated myelopathy, TCR clonal expansion was greatest, and in multiple sclerosis it was least, below healthy controls.

This clonotype was counted a few times. Its matching antigen is unknown. Trimming left V 1 base short and J 8 bases short, with 8 bases between. The CDR3 runs to 12 residues. Germline-derived CDR1 and CDR2 are LGHNA and YNFKEQ. As for the cDNA, it was generated by 5'RACE with 10-nucleotide random UMIs. TCRdb reanalysed the 5' RACE reads using MiXCR and keeps one entry per CDR3 protein. Among around 53,000 distinct CDR3 sequences, roughly 4.3% were seen once, and the ten largest hold 2.5% to 3.5%. The gene calls are TRBV4-2 and TRBJ1-2, with D unclear. The source of this sequence is a man in his forties or fifties with multiple sclerosis. Sequencing was done on a sample of PBMCs. Written as DNA, the CDR3 is TGTGCCAGCAGCCAAGTTGAGGGCGGCTACACCTTC. It codes for CASSQVEGGYTF.